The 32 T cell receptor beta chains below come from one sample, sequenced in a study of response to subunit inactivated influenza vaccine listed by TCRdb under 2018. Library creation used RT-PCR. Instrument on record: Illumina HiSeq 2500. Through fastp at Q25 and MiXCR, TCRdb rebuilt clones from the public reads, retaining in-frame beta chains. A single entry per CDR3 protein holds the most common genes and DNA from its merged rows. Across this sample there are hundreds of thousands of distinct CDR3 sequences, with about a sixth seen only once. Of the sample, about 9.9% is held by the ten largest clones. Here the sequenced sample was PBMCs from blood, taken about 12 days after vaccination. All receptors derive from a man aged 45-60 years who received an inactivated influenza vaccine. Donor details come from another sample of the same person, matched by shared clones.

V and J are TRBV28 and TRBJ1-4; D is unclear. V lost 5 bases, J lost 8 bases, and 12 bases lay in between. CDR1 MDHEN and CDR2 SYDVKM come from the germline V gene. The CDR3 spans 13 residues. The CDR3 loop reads CASSRAPEEKLFF. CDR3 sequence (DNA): TGTGCCAGCAGTCGGGCTCCGGAGGAAAAACTGTTTTTT.

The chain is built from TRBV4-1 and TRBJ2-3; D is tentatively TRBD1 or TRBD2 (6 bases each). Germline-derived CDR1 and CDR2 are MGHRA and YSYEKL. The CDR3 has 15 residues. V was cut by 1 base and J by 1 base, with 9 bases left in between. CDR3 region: CASSQVRGGTDTQYF. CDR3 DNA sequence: TGCGCCAGCAGCCAAGTAAGGGGGGGCACAGATACGCAGTATTTT.

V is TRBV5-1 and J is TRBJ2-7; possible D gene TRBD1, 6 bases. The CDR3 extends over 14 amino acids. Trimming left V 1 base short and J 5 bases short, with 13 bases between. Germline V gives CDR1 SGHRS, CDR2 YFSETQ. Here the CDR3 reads CASSLWGQGNEQYF. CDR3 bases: TGCGCCAGCAGCTTGTGGGGCCAGGGGAACGAGCAGTACTTC. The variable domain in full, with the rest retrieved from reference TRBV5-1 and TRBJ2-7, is KAGVTQTPRYLIKTRGQQVTLSCSPISGHRSVSWYQQTPGQGLQFLFEYFSETQRNKGNFPGRFSGRQFSNSRSEMNVSTLELGDSALYLCASSLWGQGNEQYFGPGTRLTVT.

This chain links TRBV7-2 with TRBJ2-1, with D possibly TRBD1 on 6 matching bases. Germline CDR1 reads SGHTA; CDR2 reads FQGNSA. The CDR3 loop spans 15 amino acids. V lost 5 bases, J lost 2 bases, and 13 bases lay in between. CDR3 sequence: CASSLHGGTYNEQFF. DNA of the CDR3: TGTGCCAGCAGCCTTCATGGGGGCACCTACAATGAGCAGTTCTTC.

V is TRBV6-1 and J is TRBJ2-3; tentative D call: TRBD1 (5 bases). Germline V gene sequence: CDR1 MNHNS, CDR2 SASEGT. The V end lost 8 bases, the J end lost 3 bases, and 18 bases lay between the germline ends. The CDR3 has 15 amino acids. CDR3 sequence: CASAREGHGTDTQYF. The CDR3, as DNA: TGTGCCAGCGCCAGGGAAGGACACGGGACAGATACGCAGTATTTT.

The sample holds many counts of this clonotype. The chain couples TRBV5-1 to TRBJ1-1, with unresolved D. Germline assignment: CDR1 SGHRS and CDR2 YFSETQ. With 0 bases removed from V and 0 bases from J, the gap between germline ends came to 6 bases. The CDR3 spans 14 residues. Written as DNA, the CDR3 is TGCGCCAGCAGCTTGGGGCAGGTGAACACTGAAGCTTTCTTT. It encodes CASSLGQVNTEAFF.

Here the CDR3 reads CASSKEIYEQYF. The CDR3 nucleotides read TGTGCCAGCAGTAAGGAGATCTACGAGCAGTACTTC. The J gene is TRBJ2-7, the V gene TRBV7-9; no reliable D call. The CDR3 has 12 residues. Per germline, CDR1 SEHNR and CDR2 FQNEAQ (reference sequence). The V end was cut by 6 bases, the J end by 3 bases, with 9 bases between.

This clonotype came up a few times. The CDR3 region is CASRKTGDNEKLFF. The CDR3 DNA reads TGCGCCAGCCGAAAGACAGGGGATAATGAAAAACTGTTTTTT. The rearrangement joins TRBV5-1 to TRBJ1-4; 8 bases are a match to TRBD1. Germline V gene data show CDR1 as SGHRS and CDR2 as YFSETQ. With V trimmed by 7 bases and J by 4 bases, 6 bases remained unmatched. There are 14 residues in the CDR3.

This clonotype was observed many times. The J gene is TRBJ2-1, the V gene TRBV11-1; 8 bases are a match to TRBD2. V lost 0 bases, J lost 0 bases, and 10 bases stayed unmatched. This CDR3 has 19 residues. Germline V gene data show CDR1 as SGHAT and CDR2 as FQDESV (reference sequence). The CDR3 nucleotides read TGTGCCAGCAGCTTAGCTAAGAGGAATAGCGGGGTCTCCTACAATGAGCAGTTCTTC. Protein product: CASSLAKRNSGVSYNEQFF.

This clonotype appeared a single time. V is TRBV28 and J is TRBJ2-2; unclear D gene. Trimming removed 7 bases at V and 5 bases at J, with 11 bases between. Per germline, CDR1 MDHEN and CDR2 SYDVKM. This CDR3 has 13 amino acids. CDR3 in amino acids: CASTAHSTGELFF. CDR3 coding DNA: TGTGCCAGCACCGCACACTCTACCGGGGAGCTGTTTTTT.

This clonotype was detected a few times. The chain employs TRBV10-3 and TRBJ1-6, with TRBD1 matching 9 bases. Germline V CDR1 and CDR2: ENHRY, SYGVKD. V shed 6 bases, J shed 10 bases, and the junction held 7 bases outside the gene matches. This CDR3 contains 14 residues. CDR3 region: CAISQQGARSPLHF. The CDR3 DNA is TGTGCCATCAGCCAACAGGGGGCTCGGTCACCCCTCCACTTT.

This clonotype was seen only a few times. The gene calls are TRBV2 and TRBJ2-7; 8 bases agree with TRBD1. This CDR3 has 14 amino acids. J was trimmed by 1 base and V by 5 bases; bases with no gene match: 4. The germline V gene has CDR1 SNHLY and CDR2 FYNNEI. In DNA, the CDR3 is TGTGCCAGCAGTAACGGACAGGGTTCCTACGAGCAGTACTTC. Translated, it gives CASSNGQGSYEQYF.

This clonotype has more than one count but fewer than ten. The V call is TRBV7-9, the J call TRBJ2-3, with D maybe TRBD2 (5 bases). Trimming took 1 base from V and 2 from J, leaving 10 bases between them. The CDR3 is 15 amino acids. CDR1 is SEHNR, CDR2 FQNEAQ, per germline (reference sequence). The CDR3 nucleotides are TGTGCCAGCAGCTTAGGTTTGGACTTCACAGATACGCAGTATTTT. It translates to CASSLGLDFTDTQYF.

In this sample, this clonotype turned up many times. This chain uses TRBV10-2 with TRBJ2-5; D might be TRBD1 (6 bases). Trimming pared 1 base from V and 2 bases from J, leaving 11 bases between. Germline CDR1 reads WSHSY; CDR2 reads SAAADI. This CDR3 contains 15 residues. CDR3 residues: CASSEFRGPQETQYF. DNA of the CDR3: TGCGCCAGCAGTGAGTTCAGGGGCCCACAAGAGACCCAGTACTTC.

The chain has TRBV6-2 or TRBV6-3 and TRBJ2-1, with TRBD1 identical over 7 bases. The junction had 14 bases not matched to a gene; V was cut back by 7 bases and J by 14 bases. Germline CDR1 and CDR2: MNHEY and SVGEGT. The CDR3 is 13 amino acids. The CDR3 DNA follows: TGTGCCAGCACCAAAGACAGGGCCGTGTTGGAGTTCTTC. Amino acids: CASTKDRAVLEFF.

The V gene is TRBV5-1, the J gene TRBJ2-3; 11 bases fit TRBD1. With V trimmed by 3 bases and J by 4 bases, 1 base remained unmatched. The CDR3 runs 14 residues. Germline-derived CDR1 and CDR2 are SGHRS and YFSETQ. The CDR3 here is CASSSDRGPDTQYF. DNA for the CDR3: TGCGCCAGCAGCTCGGACAGGGGGCCAGATACGCAGTATTTT. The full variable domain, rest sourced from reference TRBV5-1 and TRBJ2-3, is KAGVTQTPRYLIKTRGQQVTLSCSPISGHRSVSWYQQTPGQGLQFLFEYFSETQRNKGNFPGRFSGRQFSNSRSEMNVSTLELGDSALYLCASSSDRGPDTQYFGPGTRLTVL.

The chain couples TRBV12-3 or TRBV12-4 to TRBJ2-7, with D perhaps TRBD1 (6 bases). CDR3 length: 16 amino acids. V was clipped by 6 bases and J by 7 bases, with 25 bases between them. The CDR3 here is CASSPSTPGASGEQYF. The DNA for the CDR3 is TGTGCCAGCAGCCCCAGCACGCCAGGGGCTTCGGGAGAGCAGTACTTC.

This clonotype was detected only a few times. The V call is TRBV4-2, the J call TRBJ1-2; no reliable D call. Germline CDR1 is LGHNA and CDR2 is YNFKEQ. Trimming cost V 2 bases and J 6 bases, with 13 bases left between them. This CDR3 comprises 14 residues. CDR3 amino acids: CASSQLDQGDGYTF. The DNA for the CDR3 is TGTGCCAGCAGCCAACTTGACCAAGGAGATGGCTACACCTTC.

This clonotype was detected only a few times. CDR3 in amino acids: CASSLTSAGKSDEQYF. In DNA, the CDR3 is TGCGCCAGCAGCCTAACTTCGGCGGGAAAGAGCGACGAGCAGTACTTC. The chain combines TRBV5-1 with TRBJ2-7; D possibly corresponds to TRBD2 (6 bases). Germline V gene data show CDR1 as SGHRS and CDR2 as YFSETQ. This CDR3 has 16 amino acids. Trimming left V 4 bases short and J 5 bases short, with 22 bases between.

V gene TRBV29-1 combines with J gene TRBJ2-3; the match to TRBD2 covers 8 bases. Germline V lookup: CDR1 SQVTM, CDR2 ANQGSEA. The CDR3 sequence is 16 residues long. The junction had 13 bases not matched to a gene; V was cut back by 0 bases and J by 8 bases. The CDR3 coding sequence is TGCAGCGTTGAAGATCCCCTTGCGGGAGGCCCTGGTACGCAGTATTTT. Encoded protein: CSVEDPLAGGPGTQYF.

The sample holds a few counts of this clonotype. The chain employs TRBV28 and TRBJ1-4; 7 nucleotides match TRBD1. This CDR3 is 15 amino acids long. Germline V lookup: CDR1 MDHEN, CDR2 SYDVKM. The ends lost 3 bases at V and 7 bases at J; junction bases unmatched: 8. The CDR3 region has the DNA TGTGCCAGCAGTTTCGGCGGGGCAGGGGGTGAAAAACTGTTTTTT. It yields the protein CASSFGGAGGEKLFF.

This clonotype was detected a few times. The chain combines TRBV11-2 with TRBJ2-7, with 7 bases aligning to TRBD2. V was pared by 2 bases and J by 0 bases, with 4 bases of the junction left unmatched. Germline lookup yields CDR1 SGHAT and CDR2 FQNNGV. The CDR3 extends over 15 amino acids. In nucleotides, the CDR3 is TGTGCCAGCAGCTTATGGAGCGGGAACTCCTACGAGCAGTACTTC. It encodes CASSLWSGNSYEQYF.

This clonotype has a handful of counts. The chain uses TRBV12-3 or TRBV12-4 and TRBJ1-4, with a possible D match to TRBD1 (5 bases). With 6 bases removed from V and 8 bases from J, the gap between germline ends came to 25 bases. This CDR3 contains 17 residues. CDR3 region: CASSPGTSGLAREKLFF. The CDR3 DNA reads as TGTGCCAGCAGCCCCGGGACTTCGGGGCTAGCTAGGGAAAAACTGTTTTTT.

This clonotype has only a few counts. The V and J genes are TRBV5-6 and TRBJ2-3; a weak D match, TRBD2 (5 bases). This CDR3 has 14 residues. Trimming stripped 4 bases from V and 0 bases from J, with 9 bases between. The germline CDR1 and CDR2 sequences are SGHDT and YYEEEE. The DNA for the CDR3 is TGTGCCAGCAGCCGCCCGGGAAGCACAGATACGCAGTATTTT. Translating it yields CASSRPGSTDTQYF.

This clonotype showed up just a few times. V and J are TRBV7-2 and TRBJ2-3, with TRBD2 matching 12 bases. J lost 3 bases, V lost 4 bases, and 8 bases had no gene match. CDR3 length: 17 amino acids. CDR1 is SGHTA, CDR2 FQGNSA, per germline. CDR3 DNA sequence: TGTGCCAGCAGCTCCCTCCTAGCGGGAGGGGGAACAGATACGCAGTATTTT. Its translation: CASSSLLAGGGTDTQYF. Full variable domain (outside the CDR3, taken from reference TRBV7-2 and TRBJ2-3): GAGVSQSPSNKVTEKGKDVELRCDPISGHTALYWYRQSLGQGLEFLIYFQGNSAPDKSGLPSDRFSAERTGGSVSTLTIQRTQQEDSAVYLCASSSLLAGGGTDTQYFGPGTRLTVL.

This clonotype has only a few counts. CDR3 sequence (DNA): TGTGCCAGCAGCCCCGGGACAGGGGGTCTCTACATTCAGTACTTC. Residues: CASSPGTGGLYIQYF. The chain couples TRBV11-2 to TRBJ2-4, with TRBD1 matching 11 bases. The CDR3 is 15 residues long. Germline V gives CDR1 SGHAT, CDR2 FQNNGV. V lost 5 bases, J lost 8 bases, and 8 bases stayed unmatched.

The DNA for the CDR3 is TGTGCCAGCAAGAAACAGGGGGCAGGTACTGAAGCTTTCTTT. Its protein product is CASKKQGAGTEAFF. This rearrangement joins TRBV12-3 or TRBV12-4 to TRBJ1-1; TRBD1 matches 9 bases. The CDR3 is 14 amino acids. With V trimmed by 7 bases and J by 5 bases, 8 bases remained unmatched.

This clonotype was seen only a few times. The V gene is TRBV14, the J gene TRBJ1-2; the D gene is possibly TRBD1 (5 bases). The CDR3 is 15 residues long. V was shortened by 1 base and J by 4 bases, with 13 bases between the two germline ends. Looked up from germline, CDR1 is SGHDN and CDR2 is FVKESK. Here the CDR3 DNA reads TGTGCCAGCAGCCAAGCAACAGGATACACCTATGGCTACACCTTC. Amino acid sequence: CASSQATGYTYGYTF.

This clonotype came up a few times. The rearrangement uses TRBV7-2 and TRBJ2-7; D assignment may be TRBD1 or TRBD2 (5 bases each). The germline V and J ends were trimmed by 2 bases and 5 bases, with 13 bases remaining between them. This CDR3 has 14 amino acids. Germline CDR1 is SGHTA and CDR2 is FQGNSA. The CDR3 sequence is CASSLFRESDEQYF. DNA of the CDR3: TGTGCCAGCAGCTTATTCAGGGAGTCCGACGAGCAGTACTTC.

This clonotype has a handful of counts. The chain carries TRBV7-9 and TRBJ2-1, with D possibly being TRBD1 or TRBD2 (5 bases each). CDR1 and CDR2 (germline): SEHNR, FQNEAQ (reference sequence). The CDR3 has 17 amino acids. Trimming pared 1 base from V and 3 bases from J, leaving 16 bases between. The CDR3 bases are TGTGCCAGCAGCTTAGTCGTTCGTGGGGGTAGCTACAATGAGCAGTTCTTC. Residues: CASSLVVRGGSYNEQFF.

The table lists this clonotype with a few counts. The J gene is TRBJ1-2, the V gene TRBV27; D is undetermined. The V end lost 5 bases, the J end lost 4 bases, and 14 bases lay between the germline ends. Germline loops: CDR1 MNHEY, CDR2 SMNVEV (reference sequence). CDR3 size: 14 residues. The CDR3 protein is CASSRDGFSYGYTF. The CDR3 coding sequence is TGTGCCAGCAGTCGGGATGGATTTTCCTATGGCTACACCTTC.

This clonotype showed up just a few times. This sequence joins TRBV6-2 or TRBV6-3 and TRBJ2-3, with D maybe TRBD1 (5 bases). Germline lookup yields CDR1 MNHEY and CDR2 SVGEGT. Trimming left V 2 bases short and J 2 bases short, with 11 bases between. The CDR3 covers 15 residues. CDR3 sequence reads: CASSYGQGHTDTQYF. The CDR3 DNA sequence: TGTGCCAGCAGTTACGGGCAGGGCCACACAGATACGCAGTATTTT.